A selection of T cell receptor beta chains follows, all from one sample in a study of vaccination effects on CD4 cells after COVID-19. The antigens these receptors bind are not known. The table came from immunoSEQ multiplex PCR; TCRdb's copy has only in-frame clones and leaves some out. The data contain fewer than 35,000 clones, 75% to 90% of them seen just once; the ten biggest clones take up over 4.5%. Sequences were derived from CD4+ T cells from PBMCs cultured with SARS-CoV-2 spike peptides, sampled after COVID-19 vaccination. The receptors originated from a human donor who received a COVID-19 vaccine. Some clones in this sample may be carry-over from other donors' samples. The CDR3 runs from the conserved cysteine through the conserved F or W. D genes are given only for firm matches. Only some rows state a clone size, as once, few, many or a class for expanded clones.

TRBD1	TRBV5-4	TRBJ2-5	16	-	CASSSGTDYSQETQYF	TGTGCCAGCAGCTCCGGGACAGACTATTCCCAAGAGACCCAGTACTTC
-	TRBV24-1	TRBJ1-1	12	-	CATSTGNTEAFF	TGTGCCACCTCGACAGGGAACACTGAAGCTTTCTTT
-	TRBV5-5	TRBJ1-5	14	-	CASSSGPSNQPQHF	TGTGCCAGCAGCTCGGGACCAAGCAATCAGCCCCAGCATTTT
-	TRBV7-2	TRBJ2-3	15	-	CASNNQGLGTDTQYF	TGTGCCAGCAACAACCAGGGGTTGGGCACAGATACGCAGTATTTT
-	TRBV5-1	TRBJ2-2	16	once	CASSLRQASNTGELFF	TGCGCCAGCAGCCTCCGACAGGCCTCCAACACCGGGGAGCTGTTTTTT
-	TRBV6-5	TRBJ2-1	14	once	CASRRLSSYNEQFF	TGTGCCAGCAGACGTCTGAGCTCCTACAATGAGCAGTTCTTC
TRBD1	TRBV7-2	TRBJ1-4	16	-	CASSLALARGDEKLFF	TGTGCCAGCAGCTTAGCGTTGGCCAGGGGGGATGAAAAACTGTTTTTT
-	TRBV5-1	TRBJ1-6	16	-	CASSLQETSYNSPLHF	TGCGCCAGCAGCTTGCAGGAAACCTCCTATAATTCACCCCTCCACTTT
TRBD1	TRBV7-2	TRBJ1-1	15	-	CASSLTGPLNTEAFF	TGTGCCAGCAGCTTGACAGGGCCTTTGAACACTGAAGCTTTCTTT
-	TRBV10-2	TRBJ1-3	13	-	CASTQSSGNTIYF	TGCGCCAGCACCCAGAGCTCTGGAAACACCATATATTTT
TRBD1	TRBV5-1	TRBJ1-5	17	few	CASSVGQGGGSNQPQHF	TGCGCCAGCAGCGTGGGACAGGGGGGAGGGAGCAATCAGCCCCAGCATTTT
-	TRBV18	TRBJ1-1	14	-	CASSQQTQNTEAFF	TGTGCCAGCTCACAACAGACTCAAAACACTGAAGCTTTCTTT
TRBD2	TRBV19	TRBJ2-1	17	-	CASSKGLAGGRYNEQFF	TGTGCCAGTAGTAAGGGACTAGCGGGGGGGCGCTACAATGAGCAGTTCTTC
-	TRBV7-2	TRBJ1-2	15	-	CASSSTRGGEFGYTF	TGTGCCAGCAGCTCCACGCGTGGGGGGGAGTTTGGCTACACCTTC
-	TRBV5-4	TRBJ2-3	14	-	CASSKGTFTDTQYF	TGTGCCAGCAGCAAGGGGACTTTTACAGATACGCAGTATTTT
-	TRBV30	TRBJ1-2	14	-	CAWSQDSLNYGYTF	TGTGCCTGGAGTCAGGACAGTCTTAACTATGGCTACACCTTC
-	TRBV7-2	TRBJ2-6	18	-	CASSLAGSAPSGANVLTF	TGTGCCAGCAGCTTAGCGGGGTCCGCACCCTCTGGGGCCAACGTCCTGACTTTC
-	TRBV19	TRBJ2-3	15	-	CASTPRWAGTDTQYF	TGTGCCAGTACCCCCCGGTGGGCGGGCACAGATACGCAGTATTTT
-	TRBV6-5	TRBJ1-2	14	-	CASSSRPGGYGYTF	TGTGCCAGCAGTTCCCGACCGGGGGGGTATGGCTACACCTTC
TRBD2	TRBV7-2	TRBJ2-3	16	-	CASSPKGGLAGDTQYF	TGTGCCAGCAGCCCCAAGGGGGGACTAGCGGGGGATACGCAGTATTTT
-	TRBV19	TRBJ2-5	13	once	CASSSQYQETQYF	TGTGCCAGTAGTAGCCAATACCAAGAGACCCAGTACTTC
TRBD1	TRBV2	TRBJ2-2	16	-	CASSWAPDRATGELFF	TGTGCCAGCAGCTGGGCCCCCGACAGGGCCACCGGGGAGCTGTTTTTT
TRBD2	TRBV15	TRBJ2-2	15	once	CATSRDRLAAGELFF	TGTGCCACCAGCAGAGATCGACTAGCGGCCGGGGAGCTGTTTTTT
-	TRBV5-1	TRBJ2-5	13	-	CASSSGFQETQYF	TGCGCCAGCAGCTCCGGGTTTCAAGAGACCCAGTACTTC
TRBD1	TRBV10-2	TRBJ1-1	15	-	CASSESGQGGTEAFF	TGCGCCAGCAGTGAGTCGGGACAGGGAGGGACTGAAGCTTTCTTT
-	TRBV10-2	TRBJ2-4	15	-	CASSEFSGSKNIQYF	TGCGCCAGCAGTGAGTTCTCGGGTTCCAAAAACATTCAGTACTTC
-	TRBV7-3	TRBJ2-1	12	-	CASSQSGNEQFF	TGTGCCAGCAGCCAATCGGGGAATGAGCAGTTCTTC
-	TRBV7-2	TRBJ1-1	16	-	CASSRAKWQSNTEAFF	TGTGCCAGCAGTCGGGCGAAATGGCAATCGAACACTGAAGCTTTCTTT
TRBD1	TRBV10-3	TRBJ2-3	17	once	CAIRPGQGVTSTDTQYF	TGTGCCATCAGGCCGGGACAGGGGGTCACTAGCACAGATACGCAGTATTTT
TRBD1	TRBV5-1	TRBJ1-2	13	-	CASSLGQGEGYTF	TGCGCCAGCAGCCTCGGACAGGGCGAAGGCTACACCTTC
-	TRBV5-4	TRBJ1-1	13	-	CASSRDTHTEAFF	TGTGCCAGCAGCCGGGACACCCACACTGAAGCTTTCTTT
-	TRBV12-3/TRBV12-4	TRBJ1-2	13	-	CASSLWGTGGYTF	TGTGCCAGCAGTTTATGGGGGACGGGTGGCTACACCTTC
-	TRBV2	TRBJ1-1	13	-	CASSDSEEVEAFF	TGTGCCAGCAGTGACTCTGAAGAGGTTGAAGCTTTCTTT
TRBD1	TRBV7-2	TRBJ1-1	16	once	CASSPGTGGLNTEAFF	TGTGCCAGCAGTCCCGGGACAGGGGGTTTGAACACTGAAGCTTTCTTT
TRBD2	TRBV24-1	TRBJ2-3	14	once	CATSPSGGVDTQYF	TGTGCCACCAGCCCTAGCGGGGGGGTAGATACGCAGTATTTT
-	TRBV25-1	TRBJ2-2	14	-	CASSRRGLMGELFF	TGTGCCAGCAGCCGGAGGGGGCTAATGGGGGAGCTGTTTTTT
-	TRBV18	TRBJ2-2	13	-	CASSPPRTGELFF	TGTGCCAGCTCACCACCTCGGACCGGGGAGCTGTTTTTT
TRBD1	TRBV10-2	TRBJ1-2	15	medium-sized	CASSGQGLANYGYTF	TGCGCCAGCAGTGGACAGGGACTGGCTAACTATGGCTACACCTTC
-	TRBV9	TRBJ1-2	13	-	CASSVVPRKGYTF	TGTGCCAGCAGCGTAGTCCCTAGAAAAGGCTACACCTTC
-	TRBV5-1	TRBJ2-5	12	-	CASSLEGETQYF	TGCGCCAGCAGCTTGGAGGGGGAGACCCAGTACTTC
-	TRBV4-1	TRBJ1-2	15	-	CASSQREGGDYGYTF	TGCGCCAGCAGCCAACGTGAGGGGGGGGACTATGGCTACACCTTC
TRBD1	TRBV6-2/TRBV6-3	TRBJ2-5	16	-	CASSTGEDRAYETQYF	TGTGCCAGCAGTACCGGGGAGGACAGGGCTTACGAGACCCAGTACTTC
-	TRBV24-1	TRBJ2-5	15	few	CATSASSPGQETQYF	TGTGCCACCAGTGCCTCCAGCCCGGGACAAGAGACCCAGTACTTC
-	TRBV28	TRBJ2-2	13	-	CASRPTGTGELFF	TGTGCCAGCAGACCCACAGGGACCGGGGAGCTGTTTTTT